This TCR beta chain is from a study of regulatory T cells in long-lasting Graves disease. This clonotype was picked up many times. Its antigen is not identified. Study results and limitations: Favored usage of TRBV28, TRBJ1-2 and TRBJ2-5 was recorded in persistent disease.

The V and J ends lost 3 bases and 8 bases respectively, with 16 bases between them. In germline, CDR1 is SEHNR, CDR2 FQNEAQ (reference sequence). The CDR3 is 15 amino acids. Time point noted: newly diagnosed GD, antithyroid drugs for less than 3 months. Extracted PBMC RNA gave rise to the TCR library. The authors built TCR beta libraries using iRepertoire HTBI primers and Arm-PCR of CDR3 regions. TCRdb processed the multiplex PCR reads anew with MiXCR; each CDR3 protein has one entry. The table lists about 240,000 distinct CDR3 sequences, roughly 21% of them singletons. The source of this sequence is a female donor with Graves disease. The chain recombines TRBV7-9 with TRBJ1-4; D possibly corresponds to TRBD1 (5 bases). Sequenced here: peripheral blood mononuclear cells (PBMCs), sampled at new diagnosis, from a patient treated with antithyroid drugs. The CDR3 reads CASSLGFQGGEKLFF. The DNA of the CDR3 is TGTGCCAGCAGCTTGGGCTTCCAGGGAGGAGAAAAACTGTTTTTT.